This T cell receptor (beta chain) was profiled in a study of liver allograft versus peripheral blood T cells. Study-level background: Transplanted livers held T cell receptor repertoires, and these were compared with repertoires in recipients' peripheral blood.

TCRdb used MiXCR to reprocess the reads, holding one entry per CDR3 protein. The sample lists roughly 9,000 distinct CDR3 sequences; approximately 15% were seen once. This clonotype was found a few times. The CDR3 runs to 15 residues. V lost 3 bases to trimming and J lost 8 bases; unmatched junction nucleotides: 8. This receptor was taken from a human patient who had a liver transplant. T cells may partly derive from the graft donor. This rearrangement joins TRBV12-3 or TRBV12-4 to TRBJ1-4, with 8 bases identical to TRBD1. CDR3 loop: CASSLRQGAGEKLFF. The CDR3 nucleotides read TGTGCCAGCAGTTTGAGGCAGGGGGCAGGAGAAAAACTGTTTTTT.